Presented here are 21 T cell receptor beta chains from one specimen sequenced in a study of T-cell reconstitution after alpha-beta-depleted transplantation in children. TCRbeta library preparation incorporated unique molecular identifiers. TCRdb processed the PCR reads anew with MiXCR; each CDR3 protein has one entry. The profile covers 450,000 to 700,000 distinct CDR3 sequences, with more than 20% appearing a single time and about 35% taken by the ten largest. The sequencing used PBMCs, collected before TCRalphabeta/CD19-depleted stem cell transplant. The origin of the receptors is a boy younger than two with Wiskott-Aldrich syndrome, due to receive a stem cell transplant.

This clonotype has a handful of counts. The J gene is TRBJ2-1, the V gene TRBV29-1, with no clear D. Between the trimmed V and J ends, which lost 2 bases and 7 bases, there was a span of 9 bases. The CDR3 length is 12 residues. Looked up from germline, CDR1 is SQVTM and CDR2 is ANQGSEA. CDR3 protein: CSVEREQNEQFF. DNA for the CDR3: TGCAGCGTTGAACGTGAACAGAATGAGCAGTTCTTC.

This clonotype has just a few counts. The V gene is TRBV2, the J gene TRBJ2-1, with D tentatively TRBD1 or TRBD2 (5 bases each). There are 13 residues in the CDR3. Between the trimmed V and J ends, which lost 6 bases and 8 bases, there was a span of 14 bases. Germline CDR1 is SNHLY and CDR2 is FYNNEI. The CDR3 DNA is TGTGCCAGCAGGTCGGGACGATACGATGAGCAGTTCTTC. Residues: CASRSGRYDEQFF.

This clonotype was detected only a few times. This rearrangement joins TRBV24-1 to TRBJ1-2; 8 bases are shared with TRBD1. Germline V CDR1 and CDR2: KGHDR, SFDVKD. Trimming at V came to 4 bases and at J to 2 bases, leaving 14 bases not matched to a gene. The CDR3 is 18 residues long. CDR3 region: CATSDDQRQGRLNYGYTF. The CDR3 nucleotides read TGTGCCACCAGTGACGACCAGCGACAGGGGAGATTGAACTATGGCTACACCTTC.

The CDR3 is CASGEWLETSEQYF. Here the CDR3 DNA reads TGTGCCAGCGGTGAGTGGCTCGAAACATCCGAGCAGTACTTC. The chain links TRBV6-2 or TRBV6-3 to TRBJ2-7; no reliable D call. Per germline, CDR1 MNHEY and CDR2 SVGEGT. The V gene lost 8 bases and the J gene lost 6 bases, with 20 bases spanning the gap. This CDR3 is built from 14 residues.

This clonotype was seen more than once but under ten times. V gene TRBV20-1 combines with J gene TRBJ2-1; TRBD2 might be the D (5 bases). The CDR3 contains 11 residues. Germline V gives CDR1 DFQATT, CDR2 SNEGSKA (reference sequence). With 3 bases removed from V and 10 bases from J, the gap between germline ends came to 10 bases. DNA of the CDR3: TGCAGTGCTAGTTCGGGATACGAGCAGTTCTTC. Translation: CSASSGYEQFF.

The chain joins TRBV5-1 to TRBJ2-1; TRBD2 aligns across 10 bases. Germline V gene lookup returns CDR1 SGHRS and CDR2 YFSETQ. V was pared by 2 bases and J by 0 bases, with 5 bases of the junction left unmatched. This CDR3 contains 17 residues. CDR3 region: CASSFSPSGSSYNEQFF. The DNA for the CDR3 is TGCGCCAGCAGCTTTAGCCCTAGCGGGAGCTCCTACAATGAGCAGTTCTTC.

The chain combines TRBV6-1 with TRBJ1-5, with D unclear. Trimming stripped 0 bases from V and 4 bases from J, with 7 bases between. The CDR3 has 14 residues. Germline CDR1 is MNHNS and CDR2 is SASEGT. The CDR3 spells CASSEAIYNQPQHF. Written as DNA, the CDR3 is TGTGCCAGCAGTGAAGCTATTTATAATCAGCCCCAGCATTTT.

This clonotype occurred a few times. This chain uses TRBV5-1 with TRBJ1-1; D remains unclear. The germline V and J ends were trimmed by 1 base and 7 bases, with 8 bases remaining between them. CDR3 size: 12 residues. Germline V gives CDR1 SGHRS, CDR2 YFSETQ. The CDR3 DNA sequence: TGCGCCAGCAGCTTGACGGCAAATGAAGCTTTCTTT. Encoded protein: CASSLTANEAFF. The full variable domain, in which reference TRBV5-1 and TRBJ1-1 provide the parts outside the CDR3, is KAGVTQTPRYLIKTRGQQVTLSCSPISGHRSVSWYQQTPGQGLQFLFEYFSETQRNKGNFPGRFSGRQFSNSRSEMNVSTLELGDSALYLCASSLTANEAFFGQGTRLTVV.

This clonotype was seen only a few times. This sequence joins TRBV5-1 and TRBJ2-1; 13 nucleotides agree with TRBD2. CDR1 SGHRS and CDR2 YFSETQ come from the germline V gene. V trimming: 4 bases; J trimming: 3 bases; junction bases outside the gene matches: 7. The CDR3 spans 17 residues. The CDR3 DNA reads TGCGCCAGCAGCCGCCCCGGGACTAGCGGGGTCTACAATGAGCAGTTCTTC. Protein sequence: CASSRPGTSGVYNEQFF.

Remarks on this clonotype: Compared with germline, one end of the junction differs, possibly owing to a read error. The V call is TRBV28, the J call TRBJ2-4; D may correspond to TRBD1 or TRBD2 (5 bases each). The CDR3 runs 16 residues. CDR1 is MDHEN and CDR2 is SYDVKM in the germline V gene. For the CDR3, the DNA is TGTGCCAGCAGTTCCGGGGCCCTGGGCGCCAAAAACAGTCAGTACTTC. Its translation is CASSSGALGAKNSQYF.

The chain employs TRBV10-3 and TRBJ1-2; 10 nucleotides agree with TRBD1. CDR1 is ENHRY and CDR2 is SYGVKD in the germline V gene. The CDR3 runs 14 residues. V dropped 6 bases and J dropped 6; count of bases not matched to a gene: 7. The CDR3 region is CAISPLGTGDGYTF. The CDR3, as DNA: TGTGCCATCAGCCCGCTCGGGACAGGGGATGGCTACACCTTC.

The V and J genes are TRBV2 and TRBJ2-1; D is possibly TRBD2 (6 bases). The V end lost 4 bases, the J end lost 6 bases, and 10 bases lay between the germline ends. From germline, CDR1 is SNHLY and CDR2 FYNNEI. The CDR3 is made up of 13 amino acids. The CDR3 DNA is TGTGCCAGCAGTGGACTAGGGATCAATGAGCAGTTCTTC. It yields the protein CASSGLGINEQFF.

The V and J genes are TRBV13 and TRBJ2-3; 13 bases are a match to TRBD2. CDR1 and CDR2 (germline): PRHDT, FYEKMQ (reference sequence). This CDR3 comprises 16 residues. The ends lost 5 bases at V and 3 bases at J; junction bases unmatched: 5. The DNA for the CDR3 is TGTGCCAGCAGCCAACTAGCGGGAGGGCCAACAGATACGCAGTATTTT. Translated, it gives CASSQLAGGPTDTQYF.

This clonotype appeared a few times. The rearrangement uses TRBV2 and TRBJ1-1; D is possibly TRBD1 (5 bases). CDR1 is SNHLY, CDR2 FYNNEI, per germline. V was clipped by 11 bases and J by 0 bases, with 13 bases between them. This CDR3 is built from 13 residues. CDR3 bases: TGTGCCGGAGGGACGGGAATGAACACTGAAGCTTTCTTT. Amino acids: CAGGTGMNTEAFF.

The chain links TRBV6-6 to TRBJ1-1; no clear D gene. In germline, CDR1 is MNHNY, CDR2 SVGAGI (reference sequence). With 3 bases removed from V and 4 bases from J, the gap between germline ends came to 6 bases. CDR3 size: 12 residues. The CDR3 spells CASSYKVTEAFF. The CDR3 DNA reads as TGTGCCAGCAGTTATAAAGTCACTGAAGCTTTCTTT.

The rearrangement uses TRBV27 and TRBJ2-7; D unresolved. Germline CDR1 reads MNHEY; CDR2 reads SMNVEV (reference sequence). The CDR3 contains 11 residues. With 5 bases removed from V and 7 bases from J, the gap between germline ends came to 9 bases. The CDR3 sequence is CASSNRLEQYF. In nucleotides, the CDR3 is TGTGCCAGCAGTAATAGGCTGGAGCAGTACTTC.

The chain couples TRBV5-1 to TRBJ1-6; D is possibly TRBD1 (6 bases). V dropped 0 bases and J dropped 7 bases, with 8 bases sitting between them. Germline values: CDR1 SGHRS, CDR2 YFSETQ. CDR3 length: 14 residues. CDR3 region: CASSLDQGNSPLHF. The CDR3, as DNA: TGCGCCAGCAGCTTGGACCAGGGGAATTCACCCCTCCACTTT.

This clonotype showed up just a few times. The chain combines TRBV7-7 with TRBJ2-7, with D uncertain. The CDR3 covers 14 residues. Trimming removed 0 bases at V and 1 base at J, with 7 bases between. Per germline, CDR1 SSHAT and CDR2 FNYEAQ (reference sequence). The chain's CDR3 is CASSLAWSSYEQYF. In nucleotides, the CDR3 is TGTGCCAGCAGCTTAGCTTGGAGTTCCTACGAGCAGTACTTC.

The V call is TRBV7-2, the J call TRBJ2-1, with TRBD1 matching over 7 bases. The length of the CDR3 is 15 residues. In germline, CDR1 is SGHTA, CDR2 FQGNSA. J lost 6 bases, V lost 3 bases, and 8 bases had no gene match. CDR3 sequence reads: CASSFSTGSGNEQFF. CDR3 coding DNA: TGTGCCAGCAGCTTCTCGACAGGGTCGGGCAATGAGCAGTTCTTC. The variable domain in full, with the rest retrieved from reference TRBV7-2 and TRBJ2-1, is GAGVSQSPSNKVTEKGKDVELRCDPISGHTALYWYRQSLGQGLEFLIYFQGNSAPDKSGLPSDRFSAERTGGSVSTLTIQRTQQEDSAVYLCASSFSTGSGNEQFFGPGTRLTVL.

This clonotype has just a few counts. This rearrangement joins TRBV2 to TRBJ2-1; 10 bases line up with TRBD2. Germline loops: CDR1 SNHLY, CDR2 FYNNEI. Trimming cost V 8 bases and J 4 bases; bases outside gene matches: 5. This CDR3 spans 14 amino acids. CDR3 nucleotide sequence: TGTGCCAGCCTTAGGACTAGCGGTTACAATGAGCAGTTCTTC. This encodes CASLRTSGYNEQFF.

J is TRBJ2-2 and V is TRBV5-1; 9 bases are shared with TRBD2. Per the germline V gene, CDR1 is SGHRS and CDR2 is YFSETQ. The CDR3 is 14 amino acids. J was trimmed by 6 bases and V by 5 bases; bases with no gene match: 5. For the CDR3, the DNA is TGCGCCAGCAGGAGTAGCGGGAGTGCCGGGGAGCTGTTTTTT. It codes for CASRSSGSAGELFF.